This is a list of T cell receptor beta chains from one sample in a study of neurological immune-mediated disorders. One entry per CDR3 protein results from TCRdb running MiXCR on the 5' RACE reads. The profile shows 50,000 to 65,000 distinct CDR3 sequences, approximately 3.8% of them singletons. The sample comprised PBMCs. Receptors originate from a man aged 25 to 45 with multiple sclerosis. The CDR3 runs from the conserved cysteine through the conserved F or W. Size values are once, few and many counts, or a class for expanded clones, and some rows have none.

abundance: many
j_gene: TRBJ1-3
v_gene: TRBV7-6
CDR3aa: CASSLAQGKGNTIYF

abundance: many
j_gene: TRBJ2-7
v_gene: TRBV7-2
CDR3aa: CASSSAYEQYF

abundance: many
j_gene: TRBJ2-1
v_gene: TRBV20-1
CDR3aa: CSARERGPVDEQFF

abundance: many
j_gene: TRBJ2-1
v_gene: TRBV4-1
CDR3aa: CASSQAASGGGYNEQFF

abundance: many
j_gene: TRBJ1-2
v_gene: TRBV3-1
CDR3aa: CASSSRFRDSYGYTF

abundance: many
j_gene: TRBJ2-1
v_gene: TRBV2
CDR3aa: CARHDPRGNEQFF

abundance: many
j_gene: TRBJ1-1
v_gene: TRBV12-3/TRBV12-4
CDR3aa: CASSFLPQGARSDTEAFF

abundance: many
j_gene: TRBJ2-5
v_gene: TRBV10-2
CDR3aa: CASSLAGAGETQYF

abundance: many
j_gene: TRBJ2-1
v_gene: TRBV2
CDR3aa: CASSESGTGGGEQFF

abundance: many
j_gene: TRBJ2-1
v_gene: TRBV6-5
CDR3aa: CASSPGLPNEQFF

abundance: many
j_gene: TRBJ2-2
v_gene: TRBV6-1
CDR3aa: CASSEVQGNTGELFF

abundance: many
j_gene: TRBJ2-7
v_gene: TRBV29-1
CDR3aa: CSVEDVVYEQYF

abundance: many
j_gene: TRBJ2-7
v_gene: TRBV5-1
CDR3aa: CASSPPREEEQYF

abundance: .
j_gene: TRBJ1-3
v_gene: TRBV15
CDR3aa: CATSGRTGNGNTIYF

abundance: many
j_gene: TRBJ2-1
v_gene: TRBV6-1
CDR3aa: CASREGYASSYNEQFF

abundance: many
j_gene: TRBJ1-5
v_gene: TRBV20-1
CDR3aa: CSARAWGINQPQHF

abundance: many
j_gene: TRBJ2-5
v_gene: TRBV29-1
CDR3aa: CSVEGGWETQYF

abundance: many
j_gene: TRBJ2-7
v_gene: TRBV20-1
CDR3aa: CSASRDRDLNEQYF

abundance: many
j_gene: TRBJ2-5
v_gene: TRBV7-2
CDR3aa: CASSSDRIETQYF

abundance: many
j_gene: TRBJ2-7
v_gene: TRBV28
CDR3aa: CASSFYIRDRGEQYF

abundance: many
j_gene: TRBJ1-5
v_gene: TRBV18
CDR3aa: CASSPKLKGARASNQPQHF

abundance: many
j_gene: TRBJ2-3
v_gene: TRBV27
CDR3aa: CASTTYTTGYIADTQYF

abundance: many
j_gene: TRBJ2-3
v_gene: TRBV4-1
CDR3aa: CASSPLAALLADTQYF

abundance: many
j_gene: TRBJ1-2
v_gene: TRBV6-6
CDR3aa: CASRTGGYGYTF

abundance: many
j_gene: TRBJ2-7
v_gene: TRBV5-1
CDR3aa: CASSPDRAPYEQYF

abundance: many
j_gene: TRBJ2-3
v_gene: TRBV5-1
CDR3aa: CASSTSGTSGRHTQYF

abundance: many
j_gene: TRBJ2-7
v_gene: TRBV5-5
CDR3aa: CASSPRRGEQYEQYF

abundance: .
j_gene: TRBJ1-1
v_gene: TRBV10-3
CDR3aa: CATMGQENTEAFF

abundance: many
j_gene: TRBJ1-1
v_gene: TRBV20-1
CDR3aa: CSARDRYRNTEAFF

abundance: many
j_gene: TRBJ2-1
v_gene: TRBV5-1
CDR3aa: CASSVMTGYNEQFF

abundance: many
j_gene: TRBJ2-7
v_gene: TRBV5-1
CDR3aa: CASSLTGGYEQYF

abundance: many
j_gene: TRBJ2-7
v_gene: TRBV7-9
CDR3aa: CASSLTNDYEQYF

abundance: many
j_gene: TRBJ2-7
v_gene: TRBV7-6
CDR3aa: CASSFAAGLVYEQYF

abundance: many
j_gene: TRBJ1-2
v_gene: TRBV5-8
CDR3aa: CASSLWTAPRSGYTF

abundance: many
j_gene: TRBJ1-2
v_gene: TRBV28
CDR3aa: CASRYEQDYYGYTF

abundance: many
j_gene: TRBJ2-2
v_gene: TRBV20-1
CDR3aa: CSARAVAGIGELFF

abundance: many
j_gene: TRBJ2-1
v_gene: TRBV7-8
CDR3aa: CASTYSSSGEGSEQFF